This entry lists 2 T cell receptor beta chains sequenced from one sample in a study of PD-1 blockade in classical Hodgkin lymphoma. TCRdb keeps only in-frame clones here, not all; method: immunoSEQ multiplex PCR. The sample lists about 29,000 clones, approximately 72% seen once, with 30% to 45% in the top ten. Every patient experienced relapse after autologous stem cell transplantation, and brentuximab vedotin exposure varied. This specimen consisted of peripheral blood mononuclear cells (PBMCs), obtained before the second cycle of nivolumab. The receptors shown here come from a human donor with classical Hodgkin lymphoma.

The chain is built from TRBV19 and TRBJ1-2; TRBD1 might be the D (5 bases). The germline gives CDR1 LNHDA, CDR2 SQIVND (reference sequence). The CDR3 has 11 residues. Trimming left V 4 bases short and J 8 bases short, with 8 bases between. For the CDR3, the DNA is TGTGCCAGTAGTAGGGGCGCGGGCTACACCTTC. Translation gives CASSRGAGYTF.

This clone was picked up one time. The chain recombines TRBV28 with TRBJ1-1; maybe TRBD1 (5 bases). CDR3 length: 13 amino acids. V lost 7 bases and J 4 bases, leaving 13 bases between the germline ends. The germline gives CDR1 MDHEN, CDR2 SYDVKM. CDR3 nucleotide sequence: TGTGCCAGCATGTTGGAGGGACGCACTGAAGCTTTCTTT. This encodes CASMLEGRTEAFF.